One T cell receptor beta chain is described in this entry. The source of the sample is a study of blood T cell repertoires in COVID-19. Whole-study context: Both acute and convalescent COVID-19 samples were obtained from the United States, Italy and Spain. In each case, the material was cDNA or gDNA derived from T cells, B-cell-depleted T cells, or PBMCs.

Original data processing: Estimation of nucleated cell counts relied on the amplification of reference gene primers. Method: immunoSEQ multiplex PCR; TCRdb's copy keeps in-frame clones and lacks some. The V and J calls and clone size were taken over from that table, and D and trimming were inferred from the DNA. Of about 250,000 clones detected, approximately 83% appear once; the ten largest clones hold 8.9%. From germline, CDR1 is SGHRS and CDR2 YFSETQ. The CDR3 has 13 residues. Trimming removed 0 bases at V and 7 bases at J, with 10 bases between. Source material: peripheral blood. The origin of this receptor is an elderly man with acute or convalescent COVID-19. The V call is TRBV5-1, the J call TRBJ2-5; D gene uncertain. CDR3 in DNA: TGCGCCAGCAGCTTGGATCTGCACGGGACCCAGTACTTC. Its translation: CASSLDLHGTQYF.